This TCR beta chain comes out of a study of T cells in localized non-small cell lung cancer. Whole-study results and caveats: Without multi-region sequencing, intratumor heterogeneity could not be excluded. Uninvolved adjacent lung showed peak T cell clonality, exceeding tumor. Turning up in adjacent lung were a median about 61 of the top 100 tumor clones.

This clone was seen a few times. The antigen remains unidentified. Germline values: CDR1 PRHDT, CDR2 FYEKMQ (reference sequence). V shed 3 bases and J 4 bases; nucleotides not matched to a gene: 3. This CDR3 is built from 15 residues. TCRdb's copy holds only in-frame clones and misses some; the assay was immunoSEQ multiplex PCR. This repertoire shows 45,000 to 65,000 clones, over 60% found once; its top ten account for around 4%. This chain connects TRBV13 to TRBJ2-1; 10 bases fit TRBD2. The receptor was isolated from a woman aged 35-75 years with stage II lung adenocarcinoma. Sequencing used PBMCs, obtained before any cancer treatment. The CDR3 spells CASSLSGGAYNEQFF. The DNA of the CDR3 is TGTGCCAGCAGCTTGAGCGGGGGGGCATACAATGAGCAGTTCTTC. The variable domain in full, completed from reference TRBV13 and TRBJ2-1, reads AAGVIQSPRHLIKEKRETATLKCYPIPRHDTVYWYQQGPGQDPQFLISFYEKMQSDKGSIPDRFSAQQFSDYHSELNMSSLELGDSALYFCASSLSGGAYNEQFFGPGTRLTVL.